Sequencing of this TCR beta chain was carried out in a study of cytomegalovirus exposure and HLA in healthy donors. Measured with immunoSEQ multiplex PCR; TCRdb has only the in-frame clones, and not every one. This sample has 70,000 or so clones; about 90% occur once, and the top ten carry about 3%. Germline CDR1 LGHNA, CDR2 YSLEER. J was trimmed by 4 bases and V by 2 bases; bases with no gene match: 7. The CDR3 is 15 amino acids. The sequence came from a man between 18 and 35 years old in good health and CMV-seronegative. The sample consisted of PBMCs. The chain joins TRBV4-3 to TRBJ1-2, with 7 bases aligning to TRBD1. The CDR3 spells CASSQFRQGSYGYTF. The CDR3 DNA reads TGCGCCAGCAGCCAATTTAGACAGGGAAGCTATGGCTACACCTTC.